This TCR beta chain stems from a study of blood T cell repertoires in COVID-19. Study information: Samples taken during acute and convalescent COVID-19 were collected in the United States, Italy and Spain. In each case, the material was cDNA or gDNA derived from T cells, B-cell-depleted T cells, or PBMCs.

This CDR3 contains 14 residues. Germline V gene data show CDR1 as LGHDT and CDR2 as YNNKEL (reference sequence). The V gene end was trimmed by 3 bases and the J gene end by 9 bases; junction bases not matched to a gene: 5. Authors' processing steps: Nucleated cell counts were estimated from reference gene primer amplification. The method was immunoSEQ multiplex PCR; TCRdb's version includes in-frame clones alone and lacks a portion of them. V and J calls and clone size follow that table, whereas D and trimming were derived from the DNA. The sample holds more than 200,000 clones, 79% seen once. V usage is TRBV3-1 (or the pseudogene TRBV3-2) and J usage is TRBJ1-6, with 7 bases that match TRBD1. This receptor was taken from a woman aged 35 to 49 with active or convalescent COVID-19. The sequenced material came from peripheral blood. In DNA, the CDR3 is TGTGCCAGCAGCCACTGGGACAGTACTTCACCCCTCCACTTT. This translates into CASSHWDSTSPLHF.